This is a list of T cell receptor beta chains from one sample in a study of CD8+ T cells in alopecia areata. Sequencing used immunoSEQ multiplex PCR; TCRdb keeps in-frame clones, though not all of them. The repertoire consists of about 270,000 clones, with 60% occurring once and the leading ten covering roughly 0.88%. This specimen was CD4+ T cells sorted from blood, taken around week 54, from a patient treated with tofacitinib. All receptors come from a human donor with alopecia areata. Each CDR3 is given with its conserved first and last residue. Fields, in order: CDR3 DNA, CDR3 protein, V gene, clone size, J gene, D gene. The D gene is left open where the match is weak. Clone size, where shown, is once, few, many, or a class for clones that have expanded.

TGCGCCAGCAGCCTTGGACAGGGGGTGTCACCCCTCCACTTT	CASSLGQGVSPLHF	TRBV5-1	.	TRBJ1-6	TRBD1
TGCAGCGTGCGACAGGCGAGCTCCTACGAGCAGTACTTC	CSVRQASSYEQYF	TRBV29-1	.	TRBJ2-7	.
TGTGCCATCAGTGAGAGACTAAACTATGGCTACACCTTC	CAISERLNYGYTF	TRBV10-3	.	TRBJ1-2	.
TGCGCCAGCAGCCAAGCGGGGGGAGACGAGCAGTACTTC	CASSQAGGDEQYF	TRBV4-3	few	TRBJ2-7	TRBD2
TGTGCCAGCAGTTTAGCCAGTAGCAATCAGCCCCAGCATTTT	CASSLASSNQPQHF	TRBV27	.	TRBJ1-5	.
TGTGCCAGCAGCGTAGATGCCACTACCTACGAGCAGTACTTC	CASSVDATTYEQYF	TRBV9	.	TRBJ2-7	.
TGCGCCAGCAGCCCCGTGAGGTCCTATGGCTACACCTTC	CASSPVRSYGYTF	TRBV5-1	.	TRBJ1-2	.
TGTGCCAGCAGTCGTCAGACTAACTATGGCTACACCTTC	CASSRQTNYGYTF	TRBV7-2	.	TRBJ1-2	.
TGTGCCTGGAGCGATACAACTTGGTACCAAGAGACCCAGTACTTC	CAWSDTTWYQETQYF	TRBV30	few	TRBJ2-5	.
TGTGCCATTACTAAAGGGACAGGGGGCTATGGCTACACCTTC	CAITKGTGGYGYTF	TRBV7-2	.	TRBJ1-2	TRBD1
TGTGCCAGCAGCCCGGGCCCGGGACAAATGCGGGAAAAACTGTTTTTT	CASSPGPGQMREKLFF	TRBV7-9	.	TRBJ1-4	.
TGTGCCTGGACCTACGGGGGGCCCTCTGTTGAGCAGTACTTC	CAWTYGGPSVEQYF	TRBV30	.	TRBJ2-7	.
TGTGCCATCAGTGAGCCCCGACCCCGGACCGGGGAGCTGTTTTTT	CAISEPRPRTGELFF	TRBV10-3	.	TRBJ2-2	.
TGCAGCGTTGGTCGGGGCACTAGGGACGGCTACACCTTC	CSVGRGTRDGYTF	TRBV29-1	.	TRBJ1-2	.
TGTGCCTGGAGCAGGGAGGGTGAGCAGTTCTTC	CAWSREGEQFF	TRBV30	.	TRBJ2-1	TRBD2
TGTGCCAGCAGTTCGAGCGGGGGGAGCTCCTACGAGCAGTACTTC	CASSSSGGSSYEQYF	TRBV25-1	once	TRBJ2-7	TRBD2
TGTGCCAGCAGCCAGGTGGGAAGCTGGAACACCGGGGAGCTGTTTTTT	CASSQVGSWNTGELFF	TRBV4-2	few	TRBJ2-2	.
TGTGCCAGCAGTGAAGGTGGCAGCTACTATGGCTACACCTTC	CASSEGGSYYGYTF	TRBV2	.	TRBJ1-2	.
TGTGCCAGCAGCCTTGCTGGGACAGGCCTAAGGGAAGCTTTCTTT	CASSLAGTGLREAFF	TRBV5-6	few	TRBJ1-1	TRBD1
TGTGCCAGCAGCTTAGTGAGGGGTCAGACCCAGTACTTC	CASSLVRGQTQYF	TRBV11-3	.	TRBJ2-5	.
TGTGCCACCAGCAGAGATCGATCCCCAGCCCAGCATTTT	CATSRDRSPAQHF	TRBV15	few	TRBJ1-5	.
TGTGCCTGGAGTCGAAGTAGGGCTGAAGCTTTCTTT	CAWSRSRAEAFF	TRBV30	few	TRBJ1-1	.
TGTGCCAGCAGTTACTCGAGGACTTTCTATGGCTACACCTTC	CASSYSRTFYGYTF	TRBV6-5	.	TRBJ1-2	.
TGTGCCAGCAGTTCTGGGACAACTCTTCAGGCTTTCTTT	CASSSGTTLQAFF	TRBV6-5	.	TRBJ1-1	.
TGTGCCAGCAGTCAAGGGACAGCGGAGACCTTC	CASSQGTAETF	TRBV6-1	few	TRBJ1-2	TRBD1
TGCAGCGTTGAGATACTAGCCGCAGATACGCAGTATTTT	CSVEILAADTQYF	TRBV29-1	.	TRBJ2-3	.
TGCAGCGTTGCGGTACAGAAGGAGACCCAGTACTTC	CSVAVQKETQYF	TRBV29-1	.	TRBJ2-5	.
TGTGCCAGCAGGGGTCGCAGTACCGGGGAGCTGTTTTTT	CASRGRSTGELFF	TRBV19	.	TRBJ2-2	.
TGTGCCAGCAGCCGAGGGGAGAATGAAAAACTGTTTTTT	CASSRGENEKLFF	TRBV7-9	.	TRBJ1-4	.
TGTGCCTGGAAGCAGGGGGCCTACGAGCAGTACTTC	CAWKQGAYEQYF	TRBV30	few	TRBJ2-7	TRBD1
TGCAGTGCCCGCGGGCAGTACTTC	CSARGQYF	TRBV20-1	few	TRBJ2-5	.
TGTGCCACCAGCCCCGGACTAGCGGGCGATCTGGAGACCCAGTACTTC	CATSPGLAGDLETQYF	TRBV15	.	TRBJ2-5	TRBD2
TGCAGCGTTGCGAGCGGGGTGGGGGAGCAGTACTTC	CSVASGVGEQYF	TRBV29-1	.	TRBJ2-7	TRBD2
TGCGCCAGCAGCTTGGTGGGACACCGCACAGATACGCAGTATTTT	CASSLVGHRTDTQYF	TRBV5-1	few	TRBJ2-3	.
TGTGCCAGCAGGACATCTTCCTACAATGAGCAGTTCTTC	CASRTSSYNEQFF	TRBV25-1	.	TRBJ2-1	.
TGTGCCAGCAGCTTATACCCCGGCACTGAAGCTTTCTTT	CASSLYPGTEAFF	TRBV7-9	.	TRBJ1-1	.
TGTGCCACCAGCAGAGATCCCGGACAGTCCTACGAGCAGTACTTC	CATSRDPGQSYEQYF	TRBV15	.	TRBJ2-7	.
TGTGCCAGCAGCGTAGAGGGCTATGGCTACACCTTC	CASSVEGYGYTF	TRBV9	.	TRBJ1-2	.
TGTGCCAGCAGTGTGGACAGGGATGGTCAGCCCCAGCATTTT	CASSVDRDGQPQHF	TRBV6-1	.	TRBJ1-5	TRBD1
TGTGCCAGCAGTTACCCAGGGACACTAGAAGCTTTCTTT	CASSYPGTLEAFF	TRBV6-5	once	TRBJ1-1	.
TGTGCCAGCACACCCCCGGGACAGGGAACTTACGAGCAGTACTTC	CASTPPGQGTYEQYF	TRBV5-6	.	TRBJ2-7	TRBD1
TGTGCCAGCAGCATGACAGGGGCGAGAGAGACCCAGTACTTC	CASSMTGARETQYF	TRBV9	.	TRBJ2-5	TRBD1
TGCGCCAGCAGCTTGGGGGCCAGAGATACGCAGTATTTT	CASSLGARDTQYF	TRBV5-1	.	TRBJ2-3	.
TGTGCCAGCAGTGTAACTAGCGGTTACAATGAGCAGTTCTTC	CASSVTSGYNEQFF	TRBV2	.	TRBJ2-1	TRBD2
TGTGCCAGCAGCGGTGGAATGGAGGGGGATGAGACCCAGTACTTC	CASSGGMEGDETQYF	TRBV9	.	TRBJ2-5	.
TGTGCCAGCAGCCGCGTGTATAGCGCCCAAGAGACCCAGTACTTC	CASSRVYSAQETQYF	TRBV6-5	.	TRBJ2-5	.
TGTGCCACTGCACAGTCTAATGAAAAACTGTTTTTT	CATAQSNEKLFF	TRBV25-1	.	TRBJ1-4	.
TGTGCCAGCAGTGAAGCCGGGGGTCTCAATGAGCAGTTCTTC	CASSEAGGLNEQFF	TRBV6-1	.	TRBJ2-1	.
TGTGCCAGCAGTGAGGAAGGCAATCAGCCCCAGCATTTT	CASSEEGNQPQHF	TRBV2	.	TRBJ1-5	.
TGTGCCTGGAGTAGGGACAATGAGCAGTTCTTC	CAWSRDNEQFF	TRBV30	.	TRBJ2-1	.
TGTGCCATCAGTGAGTCGAATCCGCGACAGGGATCACACGAGCAGTACTTC	CAISESNPRQGSHEQYF	TRBV10-3	few	TRBJ2-7	TRBD1
TGTGCCAGCAGCTTAAATGAGGGACAGGAAGCTTTCTTT	CASSLNEGQEAFF	TRBV7-2	.	TRBJ1-1	TRBD1
TGTGCCAGCAGCCCGACTATTAGACGACGGACAGGACGGGATGGCTACACCTTC	CASSPTIRRRTGRDGYTF	TRBV4-2	once	TRBJ1-2	TRBD1
TGTGCCAGCAGTTACAGCGGGGGACCCTCCTACGAGCAGTACTTC	CASSYSGGPSYEQYF	TRBV6-5	.	TRBJ2-7	TRBD2